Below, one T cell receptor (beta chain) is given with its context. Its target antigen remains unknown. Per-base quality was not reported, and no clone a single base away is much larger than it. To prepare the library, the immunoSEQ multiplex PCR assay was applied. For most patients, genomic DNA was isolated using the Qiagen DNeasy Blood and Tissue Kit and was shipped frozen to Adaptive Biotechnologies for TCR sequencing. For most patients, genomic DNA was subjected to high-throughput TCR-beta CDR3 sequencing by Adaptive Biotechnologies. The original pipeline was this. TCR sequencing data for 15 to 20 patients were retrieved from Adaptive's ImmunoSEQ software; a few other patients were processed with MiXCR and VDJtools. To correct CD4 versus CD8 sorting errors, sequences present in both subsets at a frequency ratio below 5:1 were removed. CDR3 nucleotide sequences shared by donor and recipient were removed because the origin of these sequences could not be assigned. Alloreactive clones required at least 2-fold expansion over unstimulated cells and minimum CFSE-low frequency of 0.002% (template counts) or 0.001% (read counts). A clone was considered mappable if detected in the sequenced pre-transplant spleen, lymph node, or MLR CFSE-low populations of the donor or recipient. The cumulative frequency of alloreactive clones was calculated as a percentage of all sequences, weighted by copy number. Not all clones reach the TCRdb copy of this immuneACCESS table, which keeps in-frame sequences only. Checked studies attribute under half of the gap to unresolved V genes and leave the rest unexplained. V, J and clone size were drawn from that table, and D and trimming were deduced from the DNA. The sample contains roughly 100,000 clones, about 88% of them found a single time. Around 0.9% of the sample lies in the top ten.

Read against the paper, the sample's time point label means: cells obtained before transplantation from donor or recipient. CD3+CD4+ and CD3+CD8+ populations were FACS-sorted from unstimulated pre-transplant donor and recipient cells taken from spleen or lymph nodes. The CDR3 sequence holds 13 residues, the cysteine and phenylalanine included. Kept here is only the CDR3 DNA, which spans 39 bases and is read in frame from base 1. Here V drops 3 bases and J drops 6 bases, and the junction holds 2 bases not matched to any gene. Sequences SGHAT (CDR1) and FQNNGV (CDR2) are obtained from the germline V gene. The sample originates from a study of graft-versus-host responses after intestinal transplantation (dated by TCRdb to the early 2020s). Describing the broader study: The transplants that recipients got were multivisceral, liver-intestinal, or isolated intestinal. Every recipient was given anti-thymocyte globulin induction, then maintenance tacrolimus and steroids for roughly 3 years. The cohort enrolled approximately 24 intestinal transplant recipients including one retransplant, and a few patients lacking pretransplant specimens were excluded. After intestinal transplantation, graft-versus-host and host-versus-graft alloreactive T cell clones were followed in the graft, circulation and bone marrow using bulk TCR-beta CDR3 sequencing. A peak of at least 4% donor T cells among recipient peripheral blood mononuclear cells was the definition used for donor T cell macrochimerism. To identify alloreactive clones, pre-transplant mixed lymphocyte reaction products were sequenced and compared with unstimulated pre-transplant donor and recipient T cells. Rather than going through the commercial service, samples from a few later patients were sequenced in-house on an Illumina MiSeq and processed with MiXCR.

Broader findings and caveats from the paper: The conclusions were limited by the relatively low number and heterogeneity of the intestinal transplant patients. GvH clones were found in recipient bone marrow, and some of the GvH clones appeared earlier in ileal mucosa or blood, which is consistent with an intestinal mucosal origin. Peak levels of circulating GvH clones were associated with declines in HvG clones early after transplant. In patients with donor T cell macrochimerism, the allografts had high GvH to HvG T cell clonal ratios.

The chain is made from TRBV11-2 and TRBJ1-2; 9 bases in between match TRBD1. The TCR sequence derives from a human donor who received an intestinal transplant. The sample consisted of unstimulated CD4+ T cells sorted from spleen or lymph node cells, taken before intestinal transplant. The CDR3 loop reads CASSFGTGNGYTF. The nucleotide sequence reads TGTGCCAGCAGCTTCGGGACAGGGAATGGCTACACCTTC.